Detailed here is one TCR beta chain. The target of this receptor is not known. Per-base quality was not reported, and no clone a single base away is much larger than it. Libraries came from the immunoSEQ multiplex PCR assay. In the paper's pipeline: A statistical classification framework was developed to diagnose cytomegalovirus status using the catalog of TCR beta chain sequences. In its TCRdb copy, this immuneACCESS table keeps in-frame sequences only and misses some clones. Where compared with another copy, unresolved V genes explain less than half of these, and the others have no known cause. For V, J and clone size, that table is used; D and trimming come from the DNA. In this sample the table shows about 240,000 clones, 80% to 90% of which occur a single time. The top ten constitute about 3% of the sample. This specimen comes from a study of cytomegalovirus exposure and HLA in healthy donors (dated 2017 in TCRdb). For the wider study: A later analysis indicated that the 130 or so validation repertoires were generated on the platform also employed for the 650 to 850 repertoires of the first cohort. The study aimed to test whether cataloging public T cell receptors could reveal signatures of past pathogen exposure. Besides the first cohort of hundreds of subjects, a separate validation cohort made up of 95 to 150 different subjects was used. High-throughput TCR immunosequencing, statistical association of individual TCRs with disease status, and machine learning were combined to predict cytomegalovirus infection status. General study outcomes and caveats: Subsequent analysis determined that TCRs grouped into clusters in the first cohort also showed a tendency toward co-occurrence across the 130 or so validation repertoires, and 85% to 95% of cluster scores exceeded 0. The study listed 164 TCR beta chains as associated with cytomegalovirus. The validation cohort had no HLA typing available for a later analysis, so co-occurrence within that cohort was assessed over all 130 or so repertoires. Across donors, most TCR sequences were observed very rarely, whereas some public TCRs were present in many individuals. A few of the identified cytomegalovirus-associated TCR beta chains were confirmed in vitro to be specific for cytomegalovirus antigens. It was suggested by the authors that the approach could potentially be generalized to other disease states and immunological phenotypes. The classifier was reported to diagnose cytomegalovirus status with high specificity and sensitivity in both the original and validation cohorts.

The donors were included in the validation cohort of over a hundred subjects, a group kept apart from the roughly 700-subject first cohort. The CDR3 starts with the cysteine, ends with the phenylalanine, and has 13 residues. Only CDR3 DNA remains: 39 bases, in frame from the first base. V is trimmed back by 6 bases and J by 7 bases, and the junction contains 7 bases that no gene match accounts for. CDR1 and CDR2 are drawn from the germline V gene: MDHEN, SYDVKM. Input material: PBMCs. In this chain, TRBV28 is recombined with TRBJ1-1, with 8 junctional bases fitting TRBD1. The clonotype originates from a man aged 18 to 35 in good health and CMV-seronegative. The CDR3: CASSSPGTGEAFF. The base sequence is TGTGCCAGCAGCTCCCCTGGGACAGGTGAAGCTTTCTTT.